The clone carrying this T cell receptor (beta chain) appeared a few times. Its antigen is unidentified. The data derive from a study of identical twins. Study observations and caveats: Modelling underestimated the level of out-of-frame TCR alpha sharing observed in monozygotic twins. Beta clonotypes that were abundant in cord blood contained fewer insertions, a pattern absent from memory repertoires.

Healthy Caucasian donors formed the entire cohort. Each CDR3 protein gets one entry after TCRdb re-called the 5' RACE reads with MiXCR. The table lists hundreds of thousands of distinct CDR3 sequences, 5.5% to 6.5% of them singletons. This CDR3 is 16 amino acids long. V was clipped by 2 bases and J by 5 bases; unmatched bases: 9. The germline V gene has CDR1 LGHDT and CDR2 YNNKEL (reference sequence). The receptor's source is a man aged 18 to 29 in good health. J is TRBJ1-2 and V is TRBV3-1, with 9 nucleotides matching TRBD1. The specimen was naive T cells sorted from blood. The chain's CDR3 is CASSQRARTGEYGYTF. CDR3 DNA: TGTGCCAGCAGCCAACGGGCTAGGACAGGGGAGTATGGCTACACCTTC.